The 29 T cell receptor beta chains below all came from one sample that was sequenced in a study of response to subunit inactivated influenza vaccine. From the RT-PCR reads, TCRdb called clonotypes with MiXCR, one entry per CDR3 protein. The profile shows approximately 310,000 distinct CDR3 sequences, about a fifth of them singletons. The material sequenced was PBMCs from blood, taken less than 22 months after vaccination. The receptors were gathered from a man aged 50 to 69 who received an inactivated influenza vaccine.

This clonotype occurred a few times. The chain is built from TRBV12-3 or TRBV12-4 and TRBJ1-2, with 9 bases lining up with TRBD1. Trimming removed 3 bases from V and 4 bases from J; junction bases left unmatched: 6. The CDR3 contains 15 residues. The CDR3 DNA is TGTGCCAGCAGTTTCGTCACAGGGGGCGTCTATGGCTACACCTTC. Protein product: CASSFVTGGVYGYTF.

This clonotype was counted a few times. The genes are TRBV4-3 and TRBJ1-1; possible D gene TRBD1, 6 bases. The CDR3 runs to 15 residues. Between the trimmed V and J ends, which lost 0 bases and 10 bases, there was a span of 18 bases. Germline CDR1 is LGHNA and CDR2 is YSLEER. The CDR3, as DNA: TGCGCCAGCAGCCAAGATTGGGGGGCGCAGGGATTAGCTTTCTTT. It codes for CASSQDWGAQGLAFF.

The CDR3 nucleotides read TGTGCCAGCAGCTTACAAGCGGGGGGAGCCTACGAGCAGTACTTC. Amino acid sequence: CASSLQAGGAYEQYF. The chain employs TRBV5-5 and TRBJ2-7; 9 nucleotides line up with TRBD2. With V trimmed by 2 bases and J by 2 bases, 5 bases remained unmatched. CDR1 is SGHKS and CDR2 is YYEKEE in the germline V gene (reference sequence). The CDR3 is made up of 15 amino acids.

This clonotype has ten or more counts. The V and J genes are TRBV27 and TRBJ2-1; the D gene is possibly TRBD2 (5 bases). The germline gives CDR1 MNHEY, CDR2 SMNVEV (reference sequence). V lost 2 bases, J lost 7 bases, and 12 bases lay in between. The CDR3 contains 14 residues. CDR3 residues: CASSLGGGWNEQFF. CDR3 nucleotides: TGTGCCAGCAGTTTAGGCGGCGGGTGGAATGAGCAGTTCTTC.

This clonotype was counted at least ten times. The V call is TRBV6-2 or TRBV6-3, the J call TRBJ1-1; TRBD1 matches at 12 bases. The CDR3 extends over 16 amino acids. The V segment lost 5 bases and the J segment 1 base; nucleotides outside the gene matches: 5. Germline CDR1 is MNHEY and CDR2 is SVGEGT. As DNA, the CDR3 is TGTGCCAGCAGTCTCCCGGGACAGGGGGCGAACACTGAAGCTTTCTTT. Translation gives CASSLPGQGANTEAFF.

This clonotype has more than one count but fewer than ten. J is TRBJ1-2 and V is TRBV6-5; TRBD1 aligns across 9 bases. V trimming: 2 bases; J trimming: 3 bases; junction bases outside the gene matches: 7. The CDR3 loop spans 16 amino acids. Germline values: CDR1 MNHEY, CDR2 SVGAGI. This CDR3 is CASSYSGTGKHYGYTF. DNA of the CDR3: TGTGCCAGCAGTTACAGTGGGACAGGGAAGCACTATGGCTACACCTTC.

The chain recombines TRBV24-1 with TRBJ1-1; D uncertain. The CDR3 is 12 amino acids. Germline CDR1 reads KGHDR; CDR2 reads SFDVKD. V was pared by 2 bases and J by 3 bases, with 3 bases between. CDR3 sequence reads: CATSDSDTEAFF. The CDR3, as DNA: TGTGCCACCAGTGATTCGGACACTGAAGCTTTCTTT.

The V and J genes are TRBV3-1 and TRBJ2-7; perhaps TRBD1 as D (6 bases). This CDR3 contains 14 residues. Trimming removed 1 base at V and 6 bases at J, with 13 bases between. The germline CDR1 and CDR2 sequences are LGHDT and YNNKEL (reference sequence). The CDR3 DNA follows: TGTGCCAGCAGCCAAGTCATGACAGGTGGCGAGCAGTACTTC. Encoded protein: CASSQVMTGGEQYF.

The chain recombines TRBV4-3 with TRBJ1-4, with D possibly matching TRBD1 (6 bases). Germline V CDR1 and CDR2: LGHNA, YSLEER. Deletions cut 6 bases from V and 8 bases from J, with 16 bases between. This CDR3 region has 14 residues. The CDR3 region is CASSRQASGEKLFF. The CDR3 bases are TGCGCCAGCAGTCGACAGGCTTCGGGGGAAAAACTGTTTTTT.

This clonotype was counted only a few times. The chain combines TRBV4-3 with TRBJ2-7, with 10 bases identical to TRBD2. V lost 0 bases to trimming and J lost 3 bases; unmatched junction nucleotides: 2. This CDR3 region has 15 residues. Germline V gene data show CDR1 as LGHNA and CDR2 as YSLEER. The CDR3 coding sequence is TGCGCCAGCAGCCAAGAAGCGGGAGGGATCTACGAGCAGTACTTC. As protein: CASSQEAGGIYEQYF.

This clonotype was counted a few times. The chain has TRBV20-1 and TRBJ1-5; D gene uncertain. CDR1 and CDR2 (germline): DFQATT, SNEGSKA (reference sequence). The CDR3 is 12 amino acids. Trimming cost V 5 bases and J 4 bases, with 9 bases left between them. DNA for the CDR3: TGCAGTGCTCCCCGACTTAATCAGCCCCAGCATTTT. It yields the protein CSAPRLNQPQHF.

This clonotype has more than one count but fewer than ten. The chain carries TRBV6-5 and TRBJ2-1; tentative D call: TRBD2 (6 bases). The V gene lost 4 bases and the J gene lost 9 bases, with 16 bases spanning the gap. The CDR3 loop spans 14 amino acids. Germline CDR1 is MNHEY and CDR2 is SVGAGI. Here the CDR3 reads CASSFAGRMVEQFF. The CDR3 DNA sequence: TGTGCCAGCAGTTTTGCGGGAAGGATGGTTGAGCAGTTCTTC.

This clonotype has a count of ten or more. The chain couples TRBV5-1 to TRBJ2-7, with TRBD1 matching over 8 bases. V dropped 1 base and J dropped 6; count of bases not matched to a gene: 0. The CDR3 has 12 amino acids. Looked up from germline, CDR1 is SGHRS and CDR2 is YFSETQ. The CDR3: CASSLTGGEQYF. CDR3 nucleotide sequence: TGCGCCAGCAGCTTGACAGGGGGCGAGCAGTACTTC. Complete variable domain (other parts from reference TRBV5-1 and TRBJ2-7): KAGVTQTPRYLIKTRGQQVTLSCSPISGHRSVSWYQQTPGQGLQFLFEYFSETQRNKGNFPGRFSGRQFSNSRSEMNVSTLELGDSALYLCASSLTGGEQYFGPGTRLTVT.

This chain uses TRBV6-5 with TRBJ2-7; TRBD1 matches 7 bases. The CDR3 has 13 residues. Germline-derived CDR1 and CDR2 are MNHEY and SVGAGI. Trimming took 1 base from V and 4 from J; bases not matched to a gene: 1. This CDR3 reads CASSYYRGYEQYF. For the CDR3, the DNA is TGTGCCAGCAGTTACTACAGGGGTTACGAGCAGTACTTC.

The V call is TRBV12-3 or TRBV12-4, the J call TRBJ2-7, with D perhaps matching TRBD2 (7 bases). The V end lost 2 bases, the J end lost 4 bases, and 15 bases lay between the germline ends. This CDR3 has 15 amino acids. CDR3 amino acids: CASSLNPGGPYEQYF. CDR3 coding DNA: TGTGCCAGCAGTTTAAACCCCGGGGGGCCATACGAGCAGTACTTC.

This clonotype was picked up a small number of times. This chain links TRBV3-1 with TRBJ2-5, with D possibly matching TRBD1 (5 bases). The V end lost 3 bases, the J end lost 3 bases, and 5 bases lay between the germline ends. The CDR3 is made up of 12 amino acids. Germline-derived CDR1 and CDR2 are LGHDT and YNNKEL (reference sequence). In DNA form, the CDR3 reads TGTGCCAGCAGCCAGACAGAAGAGACCCAGTACTTC. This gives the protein CASSQTEETQYF.

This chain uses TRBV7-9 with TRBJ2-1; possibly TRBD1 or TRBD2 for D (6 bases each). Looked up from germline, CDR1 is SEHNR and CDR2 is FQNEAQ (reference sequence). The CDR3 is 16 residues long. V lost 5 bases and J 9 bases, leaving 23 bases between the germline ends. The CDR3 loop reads CASSGAGEEPYGEQFF. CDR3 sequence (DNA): TGTGCCAGCAGCGGTGCAGGGGAGGAACCTTACGGTGAGCAGTTCTTC.

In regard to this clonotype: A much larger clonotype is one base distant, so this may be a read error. The CDR3 sequence is CASSSASDQGAFF. In nucleotides, the CDR3 is TGTGCCAGCAGTTCGGCTTCAGACCAAGGGGCTTTCTTT. The chain links TRBV6-5 to TRBJ1-1, with D uncertain. CDR1 and CDR2 from the germline V gene are MNHEY and SVGAGI. The V end lost 4 bases, the J end lost 11 bases, and 17 bases lay between the germline ends. This CDR3 has 13 amino acids.

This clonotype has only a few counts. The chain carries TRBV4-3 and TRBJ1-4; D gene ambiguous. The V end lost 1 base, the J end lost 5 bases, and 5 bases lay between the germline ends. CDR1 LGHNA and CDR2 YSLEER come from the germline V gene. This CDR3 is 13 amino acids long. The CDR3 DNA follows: TGCGCCAGCAGCCAAGGCGGGAATGAAAAACTGTTTTTT. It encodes CASSQGGNEKLFF.

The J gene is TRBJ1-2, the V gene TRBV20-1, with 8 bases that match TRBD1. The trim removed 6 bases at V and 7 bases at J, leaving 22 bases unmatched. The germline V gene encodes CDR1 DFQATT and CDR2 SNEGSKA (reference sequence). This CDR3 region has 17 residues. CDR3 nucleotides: TGCAGTGCCTCTTCAGGGGGCGCGTCGGGGGGCATAGGTGGCTACACCTTC. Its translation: CSASSGGASGGIGGYTF.

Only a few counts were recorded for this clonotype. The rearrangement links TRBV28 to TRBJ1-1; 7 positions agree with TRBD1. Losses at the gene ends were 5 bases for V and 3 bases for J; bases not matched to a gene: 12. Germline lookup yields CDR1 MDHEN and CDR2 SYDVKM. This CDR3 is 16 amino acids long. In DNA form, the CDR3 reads TGTGCCAGCAGTCCCCAGGGGGGTTTGCACGACACTGAAGCTTTCTTT. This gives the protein CASSPQGGLHDTEAFF.

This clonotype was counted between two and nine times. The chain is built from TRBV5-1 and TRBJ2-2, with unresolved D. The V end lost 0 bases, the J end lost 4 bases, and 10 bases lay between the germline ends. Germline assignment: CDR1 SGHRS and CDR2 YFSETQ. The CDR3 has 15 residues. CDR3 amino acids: CASSLGTGATGELFF. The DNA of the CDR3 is TGCGCCAGCAGCTTGGGAACGGGTGCCACCGGGGAGCTGTTTTTT.

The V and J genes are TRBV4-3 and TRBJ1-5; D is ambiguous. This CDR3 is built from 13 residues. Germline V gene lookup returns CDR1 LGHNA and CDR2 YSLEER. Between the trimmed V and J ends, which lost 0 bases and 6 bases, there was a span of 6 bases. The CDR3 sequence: CASSQEGTQPQHF. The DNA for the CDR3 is TGCGCCAGCAGCCAAGAGGGAACTCAGCCCCAGCATTTT.

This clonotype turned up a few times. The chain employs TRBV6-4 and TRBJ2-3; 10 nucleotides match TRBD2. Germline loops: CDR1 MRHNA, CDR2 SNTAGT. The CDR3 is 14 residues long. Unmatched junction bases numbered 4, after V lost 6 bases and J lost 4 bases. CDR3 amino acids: CASSSTSGPDTQYF. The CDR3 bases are TGTGCCAGCAGCTCGACTAGCGGGCCAGATACGCAGTATTTT.

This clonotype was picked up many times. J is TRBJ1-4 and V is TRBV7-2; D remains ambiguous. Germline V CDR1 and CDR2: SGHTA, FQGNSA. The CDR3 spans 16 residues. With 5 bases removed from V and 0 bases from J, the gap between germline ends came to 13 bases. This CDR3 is CASSEHRVSTNEKLFF. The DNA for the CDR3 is TGTGCCAGCAGCGAACACCGGGTGTCAACTAATGAAAAACTGTTTTTT.

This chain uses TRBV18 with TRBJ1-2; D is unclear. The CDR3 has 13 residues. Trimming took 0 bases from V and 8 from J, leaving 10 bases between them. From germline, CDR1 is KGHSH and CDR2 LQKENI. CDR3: CASSPPQEIGYTF. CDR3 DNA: TGTGCCAGCTCACCACCCCAGGAAATCGGCTACACCTTC.

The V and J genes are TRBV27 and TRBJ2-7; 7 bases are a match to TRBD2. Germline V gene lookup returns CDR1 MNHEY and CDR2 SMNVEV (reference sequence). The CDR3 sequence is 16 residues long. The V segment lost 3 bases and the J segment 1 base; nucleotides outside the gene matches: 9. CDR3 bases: TGTGCCAGCAGTTTTACCGGACTAGAAACTTCCTACGAGCAGTACTTC. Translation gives CASSFTGLETSYEQYF.

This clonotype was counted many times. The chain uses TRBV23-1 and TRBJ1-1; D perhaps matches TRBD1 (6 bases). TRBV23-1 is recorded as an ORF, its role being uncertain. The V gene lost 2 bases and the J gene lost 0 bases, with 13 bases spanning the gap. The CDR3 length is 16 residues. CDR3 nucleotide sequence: TGCGCCAGCAGTCAAACCCGGGACAACATGAACACTGAAGCTTTCTTT. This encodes CASSQTRDNMNTEAFF.

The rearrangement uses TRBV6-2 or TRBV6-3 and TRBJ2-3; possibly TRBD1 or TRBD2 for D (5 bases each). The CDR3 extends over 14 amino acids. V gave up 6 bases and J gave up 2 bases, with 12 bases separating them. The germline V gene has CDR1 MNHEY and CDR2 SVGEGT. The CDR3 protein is CASRWDGPTDTQYF. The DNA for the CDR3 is TGTGCCAGCAGATGGGACGGACCCACAGATACGCAGTATTTT.